This T cell receptor beta chain was observed in a study of vaccination and CD4 T cells after COVID-19. For the study at large: Two of the convalescents were Hispanic, and the group consisted of six males and four females. The cells were exposed to overlapping spike peptides originating from SARS-CoV-2, HCoV-NL63, HCoV-OC43 and HCoV-229E for stimulation.

The Oncomine TCR Beta short-read assay sequenced DNA from cultured CD4+ T cells. The genomic DNA was obtained from cultured CD4+ T cells by extraction with the QIAamp micro DNA kit. TCRdb re-derived calls from the PCR reads in MiXCR, one entry per CDR3 protein. The table includes some 16,000 distinct CDR3 sequences, 75% detected once. The treatment: roughly ten-day PBMC culture with coronavirus spike peptide pools or control peptides (ViraFEST assay). On days 3 and 7, half the medium was swapped for fresh IL-2-containing medium. This CDR3 is 16 amino acids long. Trimming took 5 bases from V and 1 from J; bases not matched to a gene: 8. Per the germline V gene, CDR1 is SGHNT and CDR2 is YENEEA. As concerns this clonotype: Its antigen is undetermined.

Sequencing used CD4+ T cells from blood, cultured in vitro, obtained after SARS-CoV-2 vaccination. This rearrangement joins TRBV11-3 to TRBJ2-1; TRBD1 agrees at 7 bases. The clonotype was recovered from a human donor who received a COVID-19 vaccine. CDR3 sequence: CASSLRQGLSYNEQFF. The CDR3 DNA follows: TGTGCCAGCAGCCTCAGACAGGGCCTTTCCTACAATGAGCAGTTCTTC.